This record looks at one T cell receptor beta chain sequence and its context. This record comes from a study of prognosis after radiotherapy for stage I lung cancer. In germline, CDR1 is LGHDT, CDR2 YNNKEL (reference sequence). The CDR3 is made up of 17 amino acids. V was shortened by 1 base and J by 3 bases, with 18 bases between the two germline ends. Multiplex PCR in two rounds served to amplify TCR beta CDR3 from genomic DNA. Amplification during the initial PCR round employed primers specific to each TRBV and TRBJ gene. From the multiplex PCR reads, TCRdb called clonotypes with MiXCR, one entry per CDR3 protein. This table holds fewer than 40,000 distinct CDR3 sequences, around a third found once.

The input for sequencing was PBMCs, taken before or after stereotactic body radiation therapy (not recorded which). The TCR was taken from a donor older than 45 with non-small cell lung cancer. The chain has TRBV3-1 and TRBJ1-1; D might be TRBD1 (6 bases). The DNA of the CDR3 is TGTGCCAGCAGCCAAGCTCTACACCACAGGGAGGACACTGAAGCTTTCTTT. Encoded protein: CASSQALHHREDTEAFF.